A selection of T cell receptor beta chains follows, all from one sample in a study of OX40 agonist ivuxolimab in advanced cancers. Profiled with immunoSEQ multiplex PCR; TCRdb holds only in-frame clones, not every one. The sample yields 55,000 to 70,000 clones, approximately 83% seen once. The sample in question was CD4+ or CD8+ T cells sorted from blood, obtained in a trial of the OX40 agonist ivuxolimab. These receptors all come from an adult with an advanced solid tumor such as melanoma, head and neck, liver or kidney cancer. The CDR3 runs from the conserved cysteine through the conserved F or W. A D gene is named only where the DNA matches it firmly. Clone size is not always given. Where it is, it says once, few, many or a class for expanded clones.

>TRBV7-3|NA|16|NA|TRBJ1-6
CASSLLGQNYNSPLHF
TGTGCCAGCAGCTTACTCGGACAGAACTATAATTCACCCCTCCACTTT
>TRBV19|TRBD1|13|NA|TRBJ1-2
CASSTTGVGGYTF
TGTGCCAGTAGTACGACAGGGGTCGGCGGCTACACCTTC
>TRBV5-4|TRBD2|17|NA|TRBJ2-3
CASSYHLDLAAADTQYF
TGTGCCAGCAGCTACCACCTGGATCTAGCGGCGGCAGATACGCAGTATTTT
>TRBV4-1|TRBD1|17|NA|TRBJ1-4
CASSQDRTGGYNEKLFF
TGCGCCAGCAGCCAAGATCGGACAGGGGGATATAATGAAAAACTGTTTTTT
>TRBV7-9|NA|13|few|TRBJ2-7
CASSQAGDYEQYF
TGTGCCAGCAGTCAGGCAGGGGACTACGAGCAGTACTTC
>TRBV18|NA|15|NA|TRBJ2-2
CASSPETADTGELFF
TGTGCCAGCTCACCTGAGACAGCTGACACCGGGGAGCTGTTTTTT
>TRBV5-6|NA|14|NA|TRBJ2-1
CASTLLSGFNEQFF
TGTGCCAGCACACTTTTGAGCGGGTTCAATGAGCAGTTCTTC
>TRBV9|NA|15|NA|TRBJ2-5
CASSASVGGDETQYF
TGTGCCAGCAGCGCAAGCGTGGGTGGCGATGAGACCCAGTACTTC
>TRBV21-1|NA|12|few|TRBJ1-4
CASSIQGQKLFF
TGTGCCAGCAGCATACAGGGGCAAAAACTGTTTTTT
>TRBV7-3|TRBD2|16|NA|TRBJ2-5
CASSLRGGANLETQYF
TGTGCCAGCAGCTTACGCGGGGGGGCGAATTTAGAGACCCAGTACTTC
>TRBV14|TRBD2|17|NA|TRBJ2-1
CASSQESGLVRYNEQFF
TGTGCCAGCAGCCAAGAATCGGGACTAGTTCGCTACAATGAGCAGTTCTTC
>TRBV2|NA|14|NA|TRBJ1-2
CATPARGRNYGYTF
TGTGCCACCCCGGCCAGAGGGCGGAACTATGGCTACACCTTC
>TRBV5-4|TRBD1|18|NA|TRBJ2-6
CASSGPGQLRSGANVLTF
TGTGCCAGCAGCGGACCGGGACAGTTACGCTCTGGGGCCAACGTCCTGACTTTC
>TRBV18|TRBD2|22|NA|TRBJ2-2
CASSPWTLAGWLETSSTGELFF
TGTGCCAGCTCACCTTGGACTCTAGCGGGATGGTTAGAGACAAGTAGCACCGGGGAGCTGTTTTTT
>TRBV18|TRBD2|15|few|TRBJ2-7
CASSPRVLAEQEQYF
TGTGCCAGCTCACCACGCGTCCTAGCGGAGCAAGAGCAGTACTTC
>TRBV7-9|NA|14|NA|TRBJ2-7
CASSLSENPYEQYF
TGTGCCAGCAGCTTGTCCGAAAACCCCTACGAGCAGTACTTC
>TRBV2|TRBD1|14|NA|TRBJ1-4
CASSRTGRGEKLFF
TGTGCCAGCAGTAGGACAGGGCGTGGTGAAAAACTGTTTTTT
>TRBV2|TRBD2|15|NA|TRBJ2-1
CASSPREGPLNEQFF
TGTGCCAGCTCCCCGAGGGAGGGGCCCCTCAATGAGCAGTTCTTC
>TRBV27|NA|17|once|TRBJ2-7
CASRTLLTGRESHEQYF
TGTGCCAGCAGGACCCTACTGACAGGGAGGGAGAGTCACGAGCAGTACTTC
>TRBV29-1|NA|12|NA|TRBJ1-1
CSVDRLNTEAFF
TGCAGCGTTGATAGGTTGAACACTGAAGCTTTCTTT
>TRBV7-2|NA|14|NA|TRBJ1-2
CASSLDFRSYGYTF
TGTGCCAGCAGCTTAGATTTTCGCAGCTATGGCTACACCTTC
>TRBV15|NA|14|NA|TRBJ2-2
CATSRAFLSGELFF
TGTGCCACCAGCAGAGCCTTTTTAAGCGGGGAGCTGTTTTTT
>TRBV7-3|NA|17|once|TRBJ2-3
CASSLMGVGRVTDTQYF
TGTGCCAGCAGCTTAATGGGAGTCGGTCGTGTCACAGATACGCAGTATTTT
>TRBV7-3|NA|15|NA|TRBJ2-3
CASSSGHPSTDTQYF
TGTGCCAGCAGCTCGGGACACCCTAGCACAGATACGCAGTATTTT
>TRBV28|TRBD1|15|NA|TRBJ2-7
CASSPTGTGVYEQYF
TGTGCCAGCAGTCCCACCGGGACAGGGGTCTACGAGCAGTACTTC
>TRBV5-1|TRBD1|15|NA|TRBJ2-2
CASSPAGQGNGELFF
TGCGCCAGCAGCCCAGCCGGACAGGGGAACGGGGAGCTGTTTTTT
>TRBV7-9|NA|14|NA|TRBJ2-7
CASSSNSGTYEQYF
TGTGCCAGCAGCTCCAATAGCGGAACCTACGAGCAGTACTTC